The present entry profiles one TCR beta chain with its context. The sample comes from a study of blood T cell repertoires in COVID-19. Study-wide context: Whether acute or convalescent, the COVID-19 samples came from the United States, Italy and Spain. The cDNA or gDNA used as material had been derived from T cells, B-cell-depleted T cells, or PBMCs.

Methods used by the authors: Estimation of nucleated cell counts was performed using reference gene primer amplification. TCRdb keeps only in-frame clones here, not all; method: immunoSEQ multiplex PCR. V and J calls and clone size are copied from that table; D and trimming were computed from the DNA. The table has more than 300,000 clones, around 83% seen once. V lost 1 base, J lost 11 bases, and 6 bases stayed unmatched. Germline-derived CDR1 and CDR2 are SGHDN and FVKESK. This CDR3 has 15 amino acids. Recruits, aged 18 to 89 years, lived in 20 to 30 US areas. The material sequenced was PBMCs or T cells enriched from blood (not recorded which). This clonotype was obtained from a woman aged 45-60 years who had recovered from COVID-19. The V gene is TRBV14, the J gene TRBJ1-3; 12 bases match TRBD1. The CDR3 loop reads CASSQVWGQGAAIYF. The CDR3 DNA is TGTGCCAGCAGCCAAGTATGGGGACAGGGGGCCGCCATATATTTT. Complete variable domain (other parts from reference TRBV14 and TRBJ1-3): EAGVTQFPSHSVIEKGQTVTLRCDPISGHDNLYWYRRVMGKEIKFLLHFVKESKQDESGMPNNRFLAERTGGTYSTLKVQPAELEDSGVYFCASSQVWGQGAAIYFGEGSWLTVV.